The 5 T cell receptor beta chains in this list originate from one sample, sequenced in a study of cytomegalovirus exposure and HLA in healthy donors. Researchers ran the PCR with 60 Vbeta and 13 Jbeta primers. The assay was immunoSEQ multiplex PCR, and TCRdb's table has in-frame clones only and misses some. The sample consists of 120,000 or so clones, roughly two thirds of them appearing once. Sequenced sample: PBMCs. These receptors all come from a man aged 30 to 39 in good health and CMV-seropositive.

V usage is TRBV7-3 and J usage is TRBJ2-1; TRBD1 might be the D (6 bases). The CDR3 runs 17 residues. Trimming took 5 bases from V and 7 from J, leaving 24 bases between them. From germline, CDR1 is SGHTA and CDR2 FQGTGA. In nucleotides, the CDR3 is TGTGCCAGCAGCGCCGATATAGGGGGTGGCGGCTGGAATGAGCAGTTCTTC. The encoded protein is CASSADIGGGGWNEQFF.

The chain carries TRBV6-5 and TRBJ1-2, with 7 positions matching TRBD1. Trimming at V came to 8 bases and at J to 8 bases, leaving 5 bases not matched to a gene. The CDR3 is made up of 11 amino acids. CDR1 and CDR2 from the germline V gene are MNHEY and SVGAGI. CDR3 coding DNA: TGTGCCAGCCCTGACAGGGTCGGCTACACCTTC. Translated, it gives CASPDRVGYTF.

This sequence joins TRBV27 and TRBJ1-4; 10 bases are shared with TRBD1. This CDR3 comprises 15 residues. Trimming removed 7 bases from V and 8 bases from J; junction bases left unmatched: 10. Germline loops: CDR1 MNHEY, CDR2 SMNVEV (reference sequence). CDR3 amino acids: CASKTRQGAREKLFF. CDR3 in DNA: TGTGCCAGCAAAACAAGACAGGGGGCTCGGGAAAAACTGTTTTTT.

This clone has only a few counts. The V and J genes are TRBV6-5 and TRBJ2-7, with D tentatively TRBD1 (5 bases). The CDR3 has 14 amino acids. V lost 9 bases and J lost 1, with 16 bases in between. Germline V gives CDR1 MNHEY, CDR2 SVGAGI. The CDR3 DNA reads as TGTGCCAGTCAAACCGACAGAACATCCTACGAGCAGTACTTC. This sequence encodes CASQTDRTSYEQYF.

The chain carries TRBV27 and TRBJ2-2; no definite D call. Trimming shortened V by 5 bases and J by 5 bases, and 6 bases separated the two germline ends. Germline-derived CDR1 and CDR2 are MNHEY and SMNVEV (reference sequence). The CDR3 extends over 12 amino acids. The CDR3 nucleotides are TGTGCCAGCAGTAGCTTTACCGGGGAGCTGTTTTTT. This gives the protein CASSSFTGELFF.